One T cell receptor (beta chain) is described in this entry. No cognate antigen has been identified for it. The sample holds no much larger clone one base away, and base qualities are not on file. The method behind the library was 5' RACE. The sequencing machine was an Illumina HiSeq 2000. Template switching introduced a universal primer binding site; the final cDNA contained a unique molecular identifier, enabling accurate counting of TCR cDNA molecules. First-strand cDNA for TCR alpha and beta chains was synthesized from specific primers in the conserved constant-segment region. To control for contamination, every cDNA library carried two barcodes: a SMART-Mk sample barcode plus Illumina barcodes. TruSeq adapter sequences along with Illumina sample barcodes were introduced in two successive PCR steps. The Illumina HiSeq platform was used with custom primers to sequence TCR alpha and beta cDNA libraries. In the source study's methods: MiGEC was used to process raw reads and extract unique molecular identifiers, and MiXCR was used to find CDR3 positions. For each individual, recombination models were inferred using an EM algorithm with the repgenHMM and IGoR tools. Shared clonotype analysis was performed with the tcR package in R, normalizing sharing by the product of cloneset sizes. To study raw recombination without the effects of thymic and clonal selection, out-of-frame nonproductive sequences were analyzed. TCRdb itself trimmed the public reads at Q25 with fastp, ran MiXCR and retained productive beta chains. When rows share a CDR3 protein, they turn into one entry using the most common DNA and genes. The V and J calls, along with clone size, are taken from TCRdb and not from the paper's own processing. The sample contains a few hundred thousand distinct CDR3 sequences, 7.5% to 10% of them found a single time. The top ten clonotypes cover roughly 3% of the sample.

The V end loses 0 bases and the J end loses 3 bases, and a stretch of 14 bases separates them. The CDR3 contains 16 residues, cysteine and phenylalanine counted. This entry keeps only the CDR3 DNA: 48 bases, framed from base 1. CDR1 is given as SGHRS and CDR2 as YFSETQ, both from the germline V gene. The source of the sample is a study of identical twins (dated by TCRdb to 2016 to 2018). Looking at the study overall: To test whether fetal clonotypes persist, the study used deep sequencing on TCR alpha and beta repertoires from monozygotic twins, unrelated adults of various ages, and cord blood. To rule out contamination, replicate twin experiments were performed at different times with different library preparation protocols.

All donors were healthy Caucasians. The twin cohort consisted of three pairs of female monozygotic twins, all aged roughly 18 to 30 years. RNA for TCR libraries was isolated from peripheral blood mononuclear cells. Points the paper makes about the study in general: Abundant cord blood beta clonotypes had fewer insertions, young adult naive repertoires showed a similar but weaker trend, and memory repertoires showed no such trend. In beta out-of-frame sequences, excess twin sharing was weaker, because having fewer shared sequences lowered the signal-to-noise ratio. Because the same donors could not be followed over many years, the conclusions depended on cross-sectional statistical analysis. Compared with coincidental sharing between unrelated individuals, out-of-frame TCR alpha sequences shared between twins had an excess of sequences with low generation probability. Out-of-frame TCR alpha sharing in monozygotic twins was systematically underestimated by recombination models, whereas sharing between unrelated individuals was in agreement with the recombination models. Invariant T cells such as MAIT and iNKT could partly confound zero-insertion analyses, although diverse VJ usage argued against such confounding for most clonotypes.

These same records also appear under a second study, on yellow fever vaccine responses in identical twins. As that second paper reports: The authors reported that the T cell response to vaccination in identical twins appeared partly convergent and partly personalized. Focusing on identical twins, the study followed the T cell clones that responded to the vaccine, and did so with precision.

The V and J segments used are TRBV5-1 and TRBJ2-3; the D segment could be TRBD2, given 5 matching bases. This TCR was sampled from a woman aged 18-29 years in good health. Sequenced sample: PBMCs. The CDR3 has the sequence CASSLGSTGRTDTQYF. DNA sequence: TGCGCCAGCAGCTTGGGGTCGACTGGGAGAACAGATACGCAGTATTTT.